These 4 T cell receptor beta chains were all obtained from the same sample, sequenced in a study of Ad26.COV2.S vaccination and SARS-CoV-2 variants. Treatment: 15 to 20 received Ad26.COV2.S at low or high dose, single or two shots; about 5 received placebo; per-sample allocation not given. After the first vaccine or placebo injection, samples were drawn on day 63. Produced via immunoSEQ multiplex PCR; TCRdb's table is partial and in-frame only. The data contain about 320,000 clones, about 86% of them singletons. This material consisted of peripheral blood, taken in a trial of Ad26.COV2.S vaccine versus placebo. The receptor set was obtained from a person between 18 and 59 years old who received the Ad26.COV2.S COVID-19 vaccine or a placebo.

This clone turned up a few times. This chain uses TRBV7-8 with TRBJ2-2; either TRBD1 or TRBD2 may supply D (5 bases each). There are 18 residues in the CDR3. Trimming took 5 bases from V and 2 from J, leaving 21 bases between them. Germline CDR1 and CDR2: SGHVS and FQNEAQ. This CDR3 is CASSHRPRRDLNTGELFF. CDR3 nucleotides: TGTGCCAGCAGCCACCGACCAAGAAGGGACCTTAACACCGGGGAGCTGTTTTTT.

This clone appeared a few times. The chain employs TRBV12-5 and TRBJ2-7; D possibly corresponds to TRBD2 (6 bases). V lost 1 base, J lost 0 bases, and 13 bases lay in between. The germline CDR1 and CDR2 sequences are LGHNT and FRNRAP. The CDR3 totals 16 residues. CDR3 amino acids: CASGLGGTGSSYEQYF. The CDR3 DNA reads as TGTGCTAGTGGTTTGGGAGGGACTGGGAGCTCCTACGAGCAGTACTTC.

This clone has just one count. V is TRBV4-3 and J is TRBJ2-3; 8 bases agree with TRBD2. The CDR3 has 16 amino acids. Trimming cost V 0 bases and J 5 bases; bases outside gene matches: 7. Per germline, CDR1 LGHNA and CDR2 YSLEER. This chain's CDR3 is CASSQEARGGQDTQYF. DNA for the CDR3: TGCGCCAGCAGCCAAGAAGCACGGGGGGGCCAAGATACGCAGTATTTT.

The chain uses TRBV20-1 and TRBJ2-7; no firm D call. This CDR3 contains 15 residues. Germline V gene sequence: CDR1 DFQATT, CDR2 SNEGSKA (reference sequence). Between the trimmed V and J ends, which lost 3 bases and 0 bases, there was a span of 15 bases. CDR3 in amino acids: CSASDAGRPSYEQYF. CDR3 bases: TGCAGTGCTAGTGATGCAGGACGACCCTCCTACGAGCAGTACTTC.